These 15 T cell receptor beta chains were all obtained from the same sample, sequenced in a study of OX40 agonist ivuxolimab in advanced cancers. Profiled with immunoSEQ multiplex PCR; TCRdb holds only in-frame clones, not every one. The sample gives some 100,000 clones, about 89% of which show up once; approximately 0.16% is in the top ten. The material was CD4+ or CD8+ T cells sorted from blood, obtained in a trial of the OX40 agonist ivuxolimab. The receptors come from an adult with an advanced solid tumor such as melanoma, head and neck, liver or kidney cancer.

This clone showed up just once. The chain recombines TRBV14 with TRBJ1-5, with D uncertain. This CDR3 is built from 13 residues. With 6 bases removed from V and 9 bases from J, the gap between germline ends came to 15 bases. Germline CDR1 reads SGHDN; CDR2 reads FVKESK. Here the CDR3 DNA reads TGTGCCAGCAGTCGCATAGACTGGGGGCCCCAGCATTTT. Protein sequence: CASSRIDWGPQHF.

This clone has only a few counts. The CDR3 protein is CAISDDGYTF. CDR3 nucleotide sequence: TGTGCCATCAGTGACGATGGCTACACCTTC. The rearrangement uses TRBV10-3 and TRBJ1-2, with D unresolved. The CDR3 sequence is 10 residues long. Germline CDR1 reads ENHRY; CDR2 reads SYGVKD. Trimming stripped 3 bases from V and 6 bases from J, with 2 bases between.

This chain connects TRBV5-1 to TRBJ2-1, with D possibly being TRBD1 or TRBD2 (5 bases each). This CDR3 spans 15 amino acids. Trimming pared 0 bases from V and 0 bases from J, leaving 7 bases between. Germline CDR1 SGHRS, CDR2 YFSETQ. CDR3 sequence reads: CASSLDGTSYNEQFF. The CDR3 region has the DNA TGCGCCAGCAGCTTGGATGGGACCTCCTACAATGAGCAGTTCTTC.

The chain links TRBV5-5 to TRBJ2-7; 7 bases map to TRBD1. The CDR3 has 15 residues. The germline gives CDR1 SGHKS, CDR2 YYEKEE (reference sequence). V lost 5 bases and J lost 1; bases outside the gene matches: 9. CDR3 in amino acids: CASSLDGTVSYEQYF. CDR3 DNA sequence: TGTGCCAGCAGTCTTGACGGGACAGTTTCCTACGAGCAGTACTTC.

This clone was picked up one time. Here the CDR3 DNA reads TGTGCCAGTAGTATAACTGGGTACCAAGAGACCCAGTACTTC. Translation gives CASSITGYQETQYF. The rearrangement uses TRBV19 and TRBJ2-5; no reliable D call. There are 14 residues in the CDR3. Germline CDR1 is LNHDA and CDR2 is SQIVND (reference sequence). V lost 2 bases and J lost 0, with 7 bases in between.

The V call is TRBV9, the J call TRBJ2-3, with D tentatively TRBD1 (6 bases). CDR1 and CDR2 from the germline V gene are SGDLS and YYNGEE. This CDR3 contains 15 residues. V was clipped by 4 bases and J by 5 bases, with 17 bases between them. Written as DNA, the CDR3 is TGTGCCAGCAGCCCTCAGGGGTTGCTTGGAGATACGCAGTATTTT. Translation: CASSPQGLLGDTQYF.

The chain employs TRBV6-5 and TRBJ1-6; no definite D call. Trimming removed 2 bases from V and 7 bases from J, with 6 bases in between. The germline gives CDR1 MNHEY, CDR2 SVGAGI. This CDR3 is 13 amino acids long. As DNA, the CDR3 is TGTGCCAGCAGTTACCTCAAGAATTCACCCCTCCACTTT. This encodes CASSYLKNSPLHF.

This sequence joins TRBV4-1 and TRBJ2-3, with 15 bases fitting TRBD2. There are 19 residues in the CDR3. The ends lost 2 bases at V and 2 bases at J; junction bases unmatched: 8. The germline V gene encodes CDR1 MGHRA and CDR2 YSYEKL. CDR3 sequence (DNA): TGCGCCAGCAGCCAAATTTCCGGGACTAGCGGGGGGACCACAGATACGCAGTATTTT. Amino acid sequence: CASSQISGTSGGTTDTQYF.

The chain joins TRBV18 to TRBJ1-2; 7 positions match TRBD1. V trimming: 3 bases; J trimming: 0 bases; junction bases outside the gene matches: 13. The CDR3 is 18 amino acids. The V gene's germline CDR1 is KGHSH and CDR2 LQKENI. The CDR3 spells CASSPLPGTELANYGYTF. Written as DNA, the CDR3 is TGTGCCAGCTCACCTCTCCCCGGGACAGAGTTAGCTAACTATGGCTACACCTTC.

V and J are TRBV5-1 and TRBJ2-6, with 8 positions matching TRBD1. The V gene end was trimmed by 4 bases and the J gene end by 3 bases; junction bases not matched to a gene: 15. The CDR3 sequence is 19 residues long. CDR1 is SGHRS and CDR2 is YFSETQ in the germline V gene. CDR3 DNA sequence: TGCGCCAGCAGCGCCGGCGTGACAGGGGCGTATAGTGGGGCCAACGTCCTGACTTTC. Protein product: CASSAGVTGAYSGANVLTF.

This clone has a single count. This sequence joins TRBV30 and TRBJ1-6; 8 nucleotides line up with TRBD1. The CDR3 loop spans 14 amino acids. Germline CDR1 and CDR2: GTSNPN and SVGIG (reference sequence). The junction had 7 bases not matched to a gene; V was cut back by 5 bases and J by 7 bases. The CDR3 here is CAWDRTGSNSPLHF. The CDR3 DNA is TGTGCCTGGGACAGGACAGGGTCAAATTCACCCCTCCACTTT.

The chain joins TRBV28 to TRBJ2-5; 12 bases align to TRBD2. The CDR3 is 16 amino acids. CDR1 is MDHEN, CDR2 SYDVKM, per germline. Trimming at V came to 5 bases and at J to 2 bases, leaving 6 bases not matched to a gene. Here the CDR3 DNA reads TGTGCCAGCAGTCTAGGACTAGCGGGGATGCAAGAGACCCAGTACTTC. This codes for CASSLGLAGMQETQYF.

This chain connects TRBV19 to TRBJ1-2; D possibly corresponds to TRBD1 (5 bases). Germline V gives CDR1 LNHDA, CDR2 SQIVND (reference sequence). The germline V and J ends were trimmed by 7 bases and 4 bases, with 16 bases remaining between them. The CDR3 spans 14 residues. This chain's CDR3 is CASIPRGWTYGYTF. As DNA, the CDR3 is TGTGCCAGTATCCCAAGGGGCTGGACCTATGGCTACACCTTC.

The chain employs TRBV10-1 and TRBJ2-1, with 10 bases that match TRBD2. Per germline, CDR1 WNHNN and CDR2 SYGVQD (reference sequence). The J segment lost 2 bases and the V segment lost 8 bases, leaving 3 bases of the junction unmatched. The CDR3 is 14 amino acids. CDR3 protein: CASGAGGAYNEQFF. In DNA form, the CDR3 reads TGCGCCAGCGGAGCGGGAGGGGCCTACAATGAGCAGTTCTTC.

This chain links TRBV5-5 with TRBJ2-3, with TRBD1 matching 7 bases. CDR3 size: 14 residues. V shed 7 bases, J shed 4 bases, and the junction held 9 bases outside the gene matches. Germline values: CDR1 SGHKS, CDR2 YYEKEE (reference sequence). Here the CDR3 DNA reads TGTGCCAGCGAGGAGACAGGGATCCCAGATACGCAGTATTTT. Translation: CASEETGIPDTQYF.